The source of this T cell receptor (beta chain) is a study of radiotherapy plus CTLA-4 blockade in lung cancer. Study at large: Objective responses arose in around a sixth of patients, and over 25% experienced disease control. General study points: In blood, after radiotherapy plus ipilimumab, tumor-derived TCR clones expanded. Increased serum interferon-beta after radiation also reportedly predicted response strongly.

Clones were read by immunoSEQ multiplex PCR, and TCRdb kept only the in-frame ones, dropping some. The table lists around 44,000 clones, roughly 90% of them singletons. This CDR3 has 15 residues. Trimming removed 6 bases at V and 4 bases at J, with 13 bases between. Germline loops: CDR1 MNHNS, CDR2 SASEGT. As regards this clone: Its target is not known.

Sequencing used peripheral blood, obtained from a patient treated with radiotherapy plus ipilimumab. This receptor was taken from a human donor with non-small cell lung cancer that progressed on radiotherapy plus ipilimumab. Some clones in this sample may be carry-over from other donors' samples. V usage is TRBV6-1 and J usage is TRBJ2-6, with D perhaps matching TRBD1 (6 bases). The CDR3 spells CASRNRAAGANVLTF. CDR3 DNA: TGTGCCAGCAGGAACAGGGCAGCGGGGGCCAACGTCCTGACTTTC.